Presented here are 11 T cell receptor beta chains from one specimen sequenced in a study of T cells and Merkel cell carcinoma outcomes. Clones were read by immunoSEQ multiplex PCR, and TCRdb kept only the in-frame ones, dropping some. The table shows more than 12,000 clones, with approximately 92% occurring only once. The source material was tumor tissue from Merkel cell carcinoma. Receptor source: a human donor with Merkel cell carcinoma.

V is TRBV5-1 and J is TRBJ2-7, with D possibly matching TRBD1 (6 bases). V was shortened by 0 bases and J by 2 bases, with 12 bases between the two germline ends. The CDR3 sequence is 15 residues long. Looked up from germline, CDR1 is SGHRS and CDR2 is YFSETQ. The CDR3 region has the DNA TGCGCCAGCAGCTTGGCCGCAGGGGCCACCTACGAGCAGTACTTC. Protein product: CASSLAAGATYEQYF.

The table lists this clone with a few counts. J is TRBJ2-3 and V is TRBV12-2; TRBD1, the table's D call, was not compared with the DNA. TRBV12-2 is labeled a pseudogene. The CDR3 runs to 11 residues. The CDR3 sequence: CASRLHFTQYF. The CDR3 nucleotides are TGTGCAAGTCGCTTACATTTTACGCAGTATTTT.

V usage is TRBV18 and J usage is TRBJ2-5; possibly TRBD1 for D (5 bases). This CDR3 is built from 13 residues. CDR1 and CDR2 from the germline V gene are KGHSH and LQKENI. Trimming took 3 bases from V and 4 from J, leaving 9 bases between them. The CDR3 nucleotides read TGTGCCAGCTCACCCGACCAGGGAGAGACCCAGTACTTC. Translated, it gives CASSPDQGETQYF.

This CDR3 reads CAWSIYNEQFF. CDR3 nucleotide sequence: TGTGCCTGGAGTATTTATAATGAGCAGTTCTTC. The V and J genes are TRBV30 and TRBJ2-1; no reliable D call. The germline CDR1 and CDR2 sequences are GTSNPN and SVGIG (reference sequence). This CDR3 is built from 11 residues. The ends were cut back, 2 bases at V and 7 bases at J, with 6 bases in the middle.

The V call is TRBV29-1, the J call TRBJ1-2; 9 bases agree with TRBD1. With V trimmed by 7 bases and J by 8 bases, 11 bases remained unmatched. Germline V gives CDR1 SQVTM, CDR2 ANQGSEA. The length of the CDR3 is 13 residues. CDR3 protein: CSAGQGQTKGYTF. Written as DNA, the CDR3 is TGCAGCGCCGGACAGGGGCAAACTAAAGGCTACACCTTC.

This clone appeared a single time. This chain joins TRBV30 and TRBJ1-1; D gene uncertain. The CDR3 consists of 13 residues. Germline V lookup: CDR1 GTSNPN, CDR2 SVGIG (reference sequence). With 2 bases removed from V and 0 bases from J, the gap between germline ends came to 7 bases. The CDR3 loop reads CAWSWTLNTEAFF. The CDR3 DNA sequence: TGTGCCTGGAGTTGGACGTTGAACACTGAAGCTTTCTTT.

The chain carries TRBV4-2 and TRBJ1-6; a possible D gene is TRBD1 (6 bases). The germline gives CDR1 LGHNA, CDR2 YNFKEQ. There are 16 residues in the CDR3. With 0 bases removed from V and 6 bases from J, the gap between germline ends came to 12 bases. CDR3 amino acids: CASSQDSGARNSPLHF. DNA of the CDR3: TGTGCCAGCAGCCAAGATTCAGGGGCGCGTAATTCACCCCTCCACTTT.

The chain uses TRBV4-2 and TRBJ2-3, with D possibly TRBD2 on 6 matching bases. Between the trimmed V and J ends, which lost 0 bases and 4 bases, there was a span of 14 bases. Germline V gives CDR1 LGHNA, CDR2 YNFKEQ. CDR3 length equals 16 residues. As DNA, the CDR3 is TGTGCCAGCAGCCAAGAAGGCGGAGGGTGGGCAGATACGCAGTATTTT. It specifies CASSQEGGGWADTQYF.

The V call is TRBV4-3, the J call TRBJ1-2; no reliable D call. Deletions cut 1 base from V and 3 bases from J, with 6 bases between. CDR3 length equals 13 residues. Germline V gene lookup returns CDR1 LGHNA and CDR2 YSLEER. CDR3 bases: TGCGCCAGCAGCCAAGGACCGGACTATGGCTACACCTTC. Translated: CASSQGPDYGYTF.

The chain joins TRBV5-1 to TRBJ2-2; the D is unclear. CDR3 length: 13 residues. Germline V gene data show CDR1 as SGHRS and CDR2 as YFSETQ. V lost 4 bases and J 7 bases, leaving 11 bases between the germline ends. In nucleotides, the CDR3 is TGCGCCAGCAGCAGGAATTGGGACGGGGAGCTGTTTTTT. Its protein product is CASSRNWDGELFF.

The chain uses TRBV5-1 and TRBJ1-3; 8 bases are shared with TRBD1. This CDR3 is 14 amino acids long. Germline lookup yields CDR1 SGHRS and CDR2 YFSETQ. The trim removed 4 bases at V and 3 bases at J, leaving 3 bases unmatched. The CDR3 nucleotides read TGCGCCAGCAGCGAAACAGGGGGTGGAAACACCATATATTTT. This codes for CASSETGGGNTIYF.